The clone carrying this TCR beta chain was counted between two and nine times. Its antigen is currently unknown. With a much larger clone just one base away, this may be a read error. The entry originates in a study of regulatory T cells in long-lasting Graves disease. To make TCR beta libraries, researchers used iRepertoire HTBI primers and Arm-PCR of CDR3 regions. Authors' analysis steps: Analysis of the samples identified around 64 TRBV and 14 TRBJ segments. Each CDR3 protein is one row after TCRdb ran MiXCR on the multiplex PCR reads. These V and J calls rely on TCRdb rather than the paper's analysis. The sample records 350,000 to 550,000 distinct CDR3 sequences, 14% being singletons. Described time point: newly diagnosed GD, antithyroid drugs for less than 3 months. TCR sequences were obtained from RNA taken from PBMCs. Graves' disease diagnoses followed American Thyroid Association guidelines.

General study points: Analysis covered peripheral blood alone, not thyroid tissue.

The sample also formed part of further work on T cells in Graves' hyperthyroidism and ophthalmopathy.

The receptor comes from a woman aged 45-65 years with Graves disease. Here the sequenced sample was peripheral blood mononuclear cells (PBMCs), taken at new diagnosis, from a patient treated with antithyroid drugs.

CDR3 sequence (DNA): TGTGCCAGCAGTGTCGGGACAGTCAACGCTGAAGCTTTCTTT. This encodes CASSVGTVNAEAFF. The chain uses TRBV12-3 or TRBV12-4 and TRBJ1-1, with TRBD1 matching 7 bases. The CDR3 contains 14 residues. V lost 5 bases, J lost 6 bases, and 9 bases stayed unmatched.